What follows are 17 T cell receptor beta chains derived from one specimen sequenced in a study of blood T cell repertoires in COVID-19. The data were produced by immunoSEQ multiplex PCR, yet TCRdb's version contains in-frame clones alone and is incomplete. The sample lists some 130,000 clones, 80% to 90% occurring once. The sample taken for sequencing was peripheral blood. The receptors stem from a man aged 55 to 70 with COVID-19, enrolled during active disease.

A single count supports this clone. V is TRBV18 and J is TRBJ1-5; 11 bases map to TRBD1. This CDR3 spans 13 amino acids. The V segment lost 6 bases and the J segment 5 bases; nucleotides outside the gene matches: 0. In germline, CDR1 is KGHSH, CDR2 LQKENI. The CDR3 DNA is TGTGCCAGCTCGGACAGGGGGCATCAGCCCCAGCATTTT. This codes for CASSDRGHQPQHF.

The chain is built from TRBV19 and TRBJ2-7; 9 nucleotides line up with TRBD1. This CDR3 comprises 13 residues. From germline, CDR1 is LNHDA and CDR2 SQIVND (reference sequence). With V trimmed by 10 bases and J by 2 bases, 6 bases remained unmatched. Here the CDR3 reads CATGDRATYEQYF. CDR3 bases: TGTGCCACCGGGGACAGGGCCACCTACGAGCAGTACTTC.

The V gene is TRBV7-6, the J gene TRBJ1-2, with 11 positions matching TRBD1. V gave up 5 bases and J gave up 6 bases; unmatched junction bases: 8. The CDR3 is made up of 15 amino acids. Per germline, CDR1 SGHVS and CDR2 FNYEAQ. The CDR3 bases are TGTGCCAGCAGCCCCCGGACAGGGGGCAATGATGGCTACACCTTC. Translation: CASSPRTGGNDGYTF.

The chain recombines TRBV27 with TRBJ1-2; 9 positions agree with TRBD1. V shed 6 bases, J shed 3 bases, and the junction held 8 bases outside the gene matches. The CDR3 loop spans 15 amino acids. CDR1 and CDR2 (germline): MNHEY, SMNVEV (reference sequence). CDR3 region: CASRVRDRDHYGYTF. In DNA form, the CDR3 reads TGTGCCAGCAGAGTCCGGGACAGGGACCACTATGGCTACACCTTC.

V and J are TRBV28 and TRBJ2-1; 16 nucleotides match TRBD2. V gave up 6 bases and J gave up 12 bases; unmatched junction bases: 8. The CDR3 has 15 amino acids. Looked up from germline, CDR1 is MDHEN and CDR2 is SYDVKM. This chain's CDR3 is CASRTGTSGGARQFF. In DNA form, the CDR3 reads TGTGCCAGCAGGACCGGGACTAGCGGGGGGGCCAGGCAGTTCTTC.

This clone occurred once. The chain combines TRBV19 with TRBJ1-1; tentative D call: TRBD1 (5 bases). Germline CDR1 is LNHDA and CDR2 is SQIVND (reference sequence). This CDR3 contains 14 residues. V was pared by 7 bases and J by 3 bases, with 15 bases between. CDR3 coding DNA: TGTGCCAGTACACTCAGGGTCAAGGACACTGAAGCTTTCTTT. It is translated as CASTLRVKDTEAFF. The full variable domain, completed using reference TRBV19 and TRBJ1-1, is DGGITQSPKYLFRKEGQNVTLSCEQNLNHDAMYWYRQDPGQGLRLIYYSQIVNDFQKGDIAEGYSVSREKKESFPLTVTSAQKNPTAFYLCASTLRVKDTEAFFGQGTRLTVV.

This chain joins TRBV5-1 and TRBJ1-2, with 8 nucleotides matching TRBD1. The junction had 7 bases not matched to a gene; V was cut back by 4 bases and J by 2 bases. Germline lookup yields CDR1 SGHRS and CDR2 YFSETQ. The CDR3 is 15 amino acids. The chain's CDR3 is CASSLPGQENYGYTF. CDR3 DNA sequence: TGCGCCAGCAGCCTGCCGGGACAGGAGAACTATGGCTACACCTTC.

This clone was recorded once. This chain uses TRBV5-6 with TRBJ2-1; 8 bases align to TRBD2. The germline CDR1 and CDR2 sequences are SGHDT and YYEEEE. The CDR3 sequence is 16 residues long. The V and J ends lost 1 base and 8 bases, in that order; junction bases with no gene match: 11. The CDR3 nucleotides read TGTGCCAGCAGCTTGTTACGTTCGGGGGGGTTTGATGAGCAGTTCTTC. Translated: CASSLLRSGGFDEQFF.

Sample share makes this clone medium-sized. The chain is built from TRBV15 and TRBJ1-1; the match to TRBD1 covers 8 bases. The length of the CDR3 is 15 residues. After removal of 5 bases from V and 10 bases from J, the junction contained 15 bases not matched to a gene. Germline V gives CDR1 LNHNV, CDR2 YYDKDF (reference sequence). The CDR3: CATSEETGVNIGAFF. Written as DNA, the CDR3 is TGTGCCACCAGCGAAGAGACAGGGGTAAACATAGGAGCTTTCTTT.

In its sample, this clone was seen once. This CDR3 reads CATSSRVFSNQPQHF. As DNA, the CDR3 is TGTGCCACCAGCAGCAGGGTTTTTAGCAATCAGCCCCAGCATTTT. The chain joins TRBV15 to TRBJ1-5; D is perhaps TRBD1 (5 bases). Germline values: CDR1 LNHNV, CDR2 YYDKDF (reference sequence). This CDR3 has 15 amino acids. The V and J ends lost 3 bases and 0 bases respectively, with 9 bases between them.

The chain has TRBV18 and TRBJ1-1, with TRBD1 matching 8 bases. Losses at the gene ends were 3 bases for V and 0 bases for J; bases not matched to a gene: 3. Germline loops: CDR1 KGHSH, CDR2 LQKENI. The CDR3 is 15 residues long. CDR3 residues: CASSPRTGMNTEAFF. CDR3 DNA: TGTGCCAGCTCACCGAGGACAGGGATGAACACTGAAGCTTTCTTT.

The V gene is TRBV19, the J gene TRBJ2-5; TRBD2 aligns across 10 bases. The CDR3 spans 15 residues. Trimming cost V 2 bases and J 2 bases; bases outside gene matches: 2. Germline V gene lookup returns CDR1 LNHDA and CDR2 SQIVND (reference sequence). The CDR3 DNA reads as TGTGCCAGTAGTATACAAGCGGGGGGGCAAGAGACCCAGTACTTC. Amino acid sequence: CASSIQAGGQETQYF.

The chain links TRBV9 to TRBJ2-3, with TRBD1 identical over 7 bases. The CDR3 is 15 residues long. Germline V lookup: CDR1 SGDLS, CDR2 YYNGEE. V dropped 4 bases and J dropped 6; count of bases not matched to a gene: 11. CDR3 nucleotides: TGTGCCAGCAGCCCAGTGACAGGGAACCCCGATACGCAGTATTTT. Translation: CASSPVTGNPDTQYF.

The CDR3 protein is CASSFEQGTEAFF. CDR3 DNA sequence: TGCGCCAGCAGCTTTGAGCAGGGGACTGAAGCTTTCTTT. J is TRBJ1-1 and V is TRBV5-1, with D maybe TRBD1 (6 bases). The CDR3 spans 13 residues. The germline gives CDR1 SGHRS, CDR2 YFSETQ. The ends were cut back, 2 bases at V and 5 bases at J, with 10 bases in the middle. The full variable domain, its missing parts supplied by reference TRBV5-1 and TRBJ1-1, is KAGVTQTPRYLIKTRGQQVTLSCSPISGHRSVSWYQQTPGQGLQFLFEYFSETQRNKGNFPGRFSGRQFSNSRSEMNVSTLELGDSALYLCASSFEQGTEAFFGQGTRLTVV.

This clone appeared once. The J gene is TRBJ1-2, the V gene TRBV28; D is possibly TRBD1 (6 bases). The CDR3 consists of 16 residues. Trimming stripped 5 bases from V and 6 bases from J, with 22 bases between. Germline lookup yields CDR1 MDHEN and CDR2 SYDVKM. CDR3 protein: CASSTPYRVEGNGYTF. The CDR3 coding sequence is TGTGCCAGCAGTACCCCCTACAGGGTTGAGGGGAATGGCTACACCTTC.

J is TRBJ1-4 and V is TRBV19; no firm D call. V shed 4 bases and J shed 8 bases, with 14 bases lying between them. CDR1 is LNHDA and CDR2 is SQIVND in the germline V gene (reference sequence). CDR3 length equals 14 residues. CDR3 DNA: TGTGCCAGTAGTAGGTCCCGGGTTGTGGAAAAACTGTTTTTT. It yields the protein CASSRSRVVEKLFF.

The chain carries TRBV7-9 and TRBJ1-5, with TRBD1 matching over 7 bases. V lost 4 bases, J lost 9 bases, and 9 bases stayed unmatched. CDR1 SEHNR and CDR2 FQNEAQ come from the germline V gene (reference sequence). This CDR3 comprises 14 residues. CDR3 region: CASSYDRVEAPQHF. The CDR3 DNA reads as TGTGCCAGCAGCTACGACAGGGTTGAGGCGCCCCAGCATTTT.